Below, 20 T cell receptor beta chains from the same sample are listed, as sequenced in a study of T cells in women clearing cervical HPV infection. Sequencing was performed with immunoSEQ multiplex PCR; in TCRdb, only in-frame clones are kept and a portion is missing. In all, the sample yields under 20,000 clones. Source material: blood buffy coat. All receptors derive from a woman between 18 and 70 years old with a cervical HPV16 infection that either progressed to CIN3+ or cleared (not recorded which).

On this clone itself: The read gets to within 3 residues of the CDR3 end, and the germline J gene fills in the rest. The chain uses TRBV7-2 and TRBJ2-4; TRBD1 matches 7 bases. V lost 2 bases and J lost 5; bases outside the gene matches: 3. This CDR3 has 14 amino acids. The V gene's germline CDR1 is SGHTA and CDR2 FQGNSA. CDR3 DNA (partial): TGTGCCAGCAGCTTAAACAGGGGCCAAAACATT. This sequence encodes CASSLNRGQNI. The CDR3 as a whole reads CASSLNRGQNIQYF.

CDR3 DNA (partial): TGTGCCAGCTCACCACTTGTCGGCCAAGAGACC. This translates into CASSPLVGQET. Given in full, the CDR3 is CASSPLVGQETQYF. The J gene is TRBJ2-5, the V gene TRBV18, with D uncertain. The read ends 3 residues before the CDR3 terminus; that terminus is restored from the germline J gene. CDR1 KGHSH and CDR2 LQKENI come from the germline V gene. The CDR3 contains 14 residues. Trimming took 1 base from V and 1 from J, leaving 7 bases between them.

Turning to this clone: The CDR3 end falls 3 residues outside the read, so it is completed with the germline J gene. The chain links TRBV7-8 to TRBJ2-1; TRBD1 matches at 8 bases. This CDR3 has 14 amino acids. J was trimmed by 7 bases and V by 1 base; bases with no gene match: 3. Germline V gene data show CDR1 as SGHVS and CDR2 as FQNEAQ. The CDR3 region is CASSLETGENEQFF. The covered CDR3 bases are TGTGCCAGCAGCTTAGAGACAGGGGAGAATGAG.

Points on this clone: The read ends 3 residues shy of where the CDR3 ends; the end is completed using the germline J gene. This chain joins TRBV29-1 and TRBJ1-1; D not certain. This CDR3 spans 10 amino acids. Germline lookup yields CDR1 SQVTM and CDR2 ANQGSEA. Trimming shortened V by 6 bases and J by 5 bases, and 7 bases separated the two germline ends. The CDR3 protein is CSVAGTEAFF. The covered CDR3 bases are TGCAGCGTCGCCGGGACTGAA.

About this clone: The CDR3 end lies 3 residues beyond the end of the read and is filled in from the germline J gene. V usage is TRBV6-2 or TRBV6-3 and J usage is TRBJ1-1; 9 nucleotides line up with TRBD1. The germline V gene has CDR1 MNHEY and CDR2 SVGEGT. The CDR3 length is 16 residues. The V and J ends lost 6 bases and 1 base, in that order; junction bases with no gene match: 9. The covered CDR3 bases are TGTGCCAGCAGCCCTTACAGGGGGCTCCGGAACACTGAA. Its protein is CASSPYRGLRNTE. The CDR3 in full is CASSPYRGLRNTEAFF.

A note on this clone: The CDR3 end is not reached by the read, which stops 3 residues before it; the germline J gene fills it in. This chain uses TRBV2 with TRBJ1-2, with 9 bases identical to TRBD1. The germline CDR1 and CDR2 sequences are SNHLY and FYNNEI. The CDR3 contains 15 residues. This chain's CDR3 is CASSENRGRVIGYTF. The sequenced part of the CDR3 DNA is TGTGCCAGCAGTGAAAACAGGGGGCGCGTAATCGGC.

With regard to this clone: The CDR3 is cut off 3 residues early in the read; its end comes from the germline J gene. V is TRBV23-1 and J is TRBJ2-7; D gene ambiguous. TRBV23-1 is reported as an ORF; its role is uncertain. CDR3 length: 16 residues. The germline V and J ends were trimmed by 0 bases and 3 bases, with 15 bases remaining between them. The CDR3 reads CASSQSKARRSYEQYF. The DNA read from the CDR3 is TGCGCCAGCAGTCAATCGAAGGCGCGGAGAAGCTACGAG.

Remarks on this clone: The read gets to within 3 residues of the CDR3 end, and the germline J gene fills in the rest. The chain links TRBV2 to TRBJ1-2; 9 positions agree with TRBD1. The CDR3 sequence is 13 residues long. Germline V CDR1 and CDR2: SNHLY, FYNNEI. Trimming removed 6 bases from V and 4 bases from J; junction bases left unmatched: 3. This CDR3 is CASRDRGGYGYTF. CDR3 bases read: TGTGCCAGCAGGGACAGGGGAGGCTATGGC.

Of note for this clone: Read data end 3 residues before the CDR3 end; the end is taken from the germline J gene. J is TRBJ2-3 and V is TRBV5-4, with TRBD2 identical over 8 bases. The germline CDR1 and CDR2 sequences are SGHNT and YYREEE (reference sequence). The ends lost 0 bases at V and 1 base at J; junction bases unmatched: 1. This CDR3 is 15 amino acids long. CDR3 protein: CASSLALAGTDTQYF. Partial CDR3 DNA: TGTGCCAGCAGCTTGGCACTAGCGGGCACAGATACG.

As concerns this clone: Read sequence stops 3 residues before the CDR3 end, and the germline J gene provides the missing end. The V call is TRBV30, the J call TRBJ2-5, with D perhaps TRBD2 (5 bases). Deletions cut 4 bases from V and 5 bases from J, with 8 bases between. The CDR3 is made up of 11 amino acids. Germline values: CDR1 GTSNPN, CDR2 SVGIG (reference sequence). Partial CDR3 DNA: TGTGCCTGGAACCGAGGGGAGACC. As protein: CAWNRGET. The entire CDR3 sequence reads CAWNRGETQYF.

For this clone: The sequenced fragment ends 3 residues before the CDR3 boundary, so the rest is inferred from the germline J gene. The V call is TRBV20-1, the J call TRBJ2-3, with TRBD2 matching over 9 bases. The junction had 11 bases not matched to a gene; V was cut back by 6 bases and J by 4 bases. Germline V gives CDR1 DFQATT, CDR2 SNEGSKA (reference sequence). CDR3 length equals 15 residues. The covered CDR3 bases are TGCAGTGCCGAGTTTCCGCGGGGGGGCGCAGATACG. Translated: CSAEFPRGGADT. The full CDR3 sequence reads CSAEFPRGGADTQYF.

Worth noting for this clone: From the germline J gene comes the end of the CDR3, since the read stops 3 residues before it. J is TRBJ1-5 and V is TRBV6-4; 7 bases are a match to TRBD1. The ends lost 9 bases at V and 7 bases at J; junction bases unmatched: 12. CDR1 is MRHNA, CDR2 SNTAGT, per germline. This CDR3 has 14 amino acids. CDR3 in amino acids: CARNSTGWRQPQHF. The DNA read from the CDR3 is TGTGCCAGAAACTCGACAGGGTGGAGGCAGCCC.

On this clone itself: Read sequence stops 3 residues before the CDR3 end, and the germline J gene provides the missing end. The rearrangement links TRBV20-1 to TRBJ2-3, with a possible D match to TRBD1 (5 bases). Looked up from germline, CDR1 is DFQATT and CDR2 is SNEGSKA (reference sequence). The CDR3 has 13 amino acids. V lost 2 bases and J lost 0, with 6 bases in between. CDR3 protein: CSARTGSTDTQYF. CDR3 DNA, as far as it was read: TGCAGTGCTAGAACAGGTAGCACAGATACG.

In the case of this clone: Coverage ceases 3 residues before the CDR3 finishes, and the germline J gene fills in the end. The chain recombines TRBV9 with TRBJ2-1; TRBD2 is a possible D gene (5 bases). V lost 0 bases and J lost 5, with 12 bases in between. This CDR3 has 15 amino acids. The germline V gene encodes CDR1 SGDLS and CDR2 YYNGEE. The covered CDR3 bases are TGTGCCAGCAGCGTAGTTCCCACTAGTCACAATGAG. Protein: CASSVVPTSHNE. In full, the CDR3 reads CASSVVPTSHNEQFF.

CDR3 amino acids: CASSPRDTEAFF. Incomplete CDR3 DNA: TGTGCCAGCAGCCCACGGGACACTGAA. The chain has TRBV7-9 and TRBJ1-1; D is undetermined. The read ends 3 residues shy of where the CDR3 ends; the end is completed using the germline J gene. The CDR3 covers 12 residues. CDR1 is SEHNR and CDR2 is FQNEAQ in the germline V gene (reference sequence). With 5 bases removed from V and 3 bases from J, the gap between germline ends came to 7 bases.

Of note for this clone: The read gets to within 3 residues of the CDR3 end, and the germline J gene fills in the rest. The J gene is TRBJ1-1, the V gene TRBV30; no reliable D call. CDR1 GTSNPN and CDR2 SVGIG come from the germline V gene (reference sequence). The CDR3 has 10 amino acids. CDR3 region: CAWIRAEAFF. CDR3 DNA, as far as it was read: TGTGCCTGGATAAGGGCAGAA.

In the case of this clone: Sequencing ends 3 residues short of the CDR3 end; the germline J gene provides the rest. This chain connects TRBV29-1 to TRBJ1-2, with 9 bases aligning to TRBD1. The V gene end was trimmed by 2 bases and the J gene end by 4 bases; junction bases not matched to a gene: 14. Germline CDR1 reads SQVTM; CDR2 reads ANQGSEA. The CDR3 is 17 amino acids. CDR3: CSVELGRGQGISYGYTF. CDR3 bases read: TGCAGCGTTGAATTAGGTAGAGGACAGGGGATCTCCTATGGC.

The sequenced CDR3 bases are TGCAGTGCTAAAAGGACTACCTCCTACGAG. Translation: CSAKRTTSYE. The full CDR3 is CSAKRTTSYEQYF. V gene TRBV20-1 combines with J gene TRBJ2-7, with a possible D match to TRBD2 (6 bases). The CDR3 end lies 3 residues beyond the end of the read and is filled in from the germline J gene. CDR3 length equals 13 residues. With 4 bases removed from V and 0 bases from J, the gap between germline ends came to 10 bases. Per the germline V gene, CDR1 is DFQATT and CDR2 is SNEGSKA (reference sequence).

With regard to this clone: The read ends 3 residues before the CDR3 terminus; that terminus is restored from the germline J gene. The chain recombines TRBV18 with TRBJ1-1; 7 positions agree with TRBD1. The V gene's germline CDR1 is KGHSH and CDR2 LQKENI. The CDR3 contains 16 residues. The CDR3 here is CASSPLTRGNADTAFF. Incomplete CDR3 DNA: TGTGCCAGCTCACCACTCACCAGGGGGAACGCAGATACG.

Notes on this clone: The read ends 3 residues shy of where the CDR3 ends; the end is completed using the germline J gene. V and J are TRBV18 and TRBJ2-2; tentative D call: TRBD1 (5 bases). This CDR3 has 15 amino acids. Germline lookup yields CDR1 KGHSH and CDR2 LQKENI. V was pared by 2 bases and J by 1 base, with 8 bases between. The CDR3: CASSPAQGNTGELFF. Partial CDR3 DNA: TGTGCCAGCTCACCAGCTCAGGGGAACACCGGGGAG.